This T cell receptor beta chain was recorded in a study of T cell responses to AZD1222 COVID-19 vaccine. Study findings and constraints: Among spike-specific TCRs, nearly half reportedly target unmutated variant regions.

Profiled with immunoSEQ multiplex PCR; TCRdb holds only in-frame clones, not every one. The sample records approximately 180,000 clones, approximately 92% being singletons. From germline, CDR1 is MNHNS and CDR2 SASEGT. This CDR3 is built from 16 residues. The V end was cut by 0 bases, the J end by 0 bases, with 6 bases between. As to this clone: Its antigen is unidentified.

J is TRBJ2-6 and V is TRBV6-1; D unresolved. Source: peripheral blood, taken on day 0 of AZD1222 vaccination. The TCR was taken from an adult in good health. The CDR3 region is CASSEAPSSGANVLTF. The CDR3 bases are TGTGCCAGCAGTGAAGCGCCGAGCTCTGGGGCCAACGTCCTGACTTTC.